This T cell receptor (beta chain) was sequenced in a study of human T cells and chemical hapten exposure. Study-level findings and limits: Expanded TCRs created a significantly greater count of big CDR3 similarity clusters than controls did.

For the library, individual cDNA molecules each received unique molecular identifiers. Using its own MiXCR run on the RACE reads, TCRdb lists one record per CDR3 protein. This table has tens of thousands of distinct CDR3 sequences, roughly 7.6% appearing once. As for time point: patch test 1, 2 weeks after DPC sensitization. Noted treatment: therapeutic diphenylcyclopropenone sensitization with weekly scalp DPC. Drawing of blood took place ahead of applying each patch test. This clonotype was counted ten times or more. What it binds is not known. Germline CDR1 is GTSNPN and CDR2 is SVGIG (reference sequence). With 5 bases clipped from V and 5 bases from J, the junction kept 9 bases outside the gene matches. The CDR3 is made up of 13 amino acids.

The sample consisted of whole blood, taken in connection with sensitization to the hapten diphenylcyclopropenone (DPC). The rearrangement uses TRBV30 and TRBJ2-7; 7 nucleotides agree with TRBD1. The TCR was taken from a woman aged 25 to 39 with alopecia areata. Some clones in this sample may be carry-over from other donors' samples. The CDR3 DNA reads TGTGCCTGGGGACAGGTGTTGACAAACGAGCAGTACTTC. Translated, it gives CAWGQVLTNEQYF.